These T cell receptor beta chains were read from a single sample in a study of blood T cell repertoires in COVID-19. Generated by immunoSEQ multiplex PCR, the TCRdb table keeps only in-frame clones and is missing some. The sample consists of about 240,000 clones, approximately 88% of them appearing once. What was sequenced was peripheral blood. These receptors were collected from a woman aged 25 to 39 with acute or convalescent COVID-19. Both conserved end residues are part of each CDR3.

cdr3_aa,v_call,j_call
CASSSGTGESTDTQYF,TRBV19,TRBJ2-3
CASKSGRGETQYF,TRBV2,TRBJ2-5
CASSLAGGTQPQHF,TRBV5-1,TRBJ1-5
CASSLAPAAGELFF,TRBV7-6,TRBJ2-2
CASSRAGVLDTQYF,TRBV6-5,TRBJ2-3
CASSLAGGVHTGELFF,TRBV5-1,TRBJ2-2
CASSFGQGPGNTIYF,TRBV27,TRBJ1-3
CASSIGGTGTNYGYTF,TRBV19,TRBJ1-2
CASSGGTGGLGVGEKLFF,TRBV5-5,TRBJ1-4
CASSYSGGPRETQYF,TRBV6-2/TRBV6-3,TRBJ2-5
CASTLSGGRVHNEQFF,TRBV6-6,TRBJ2-1
CASSLAAASTDTQYF,TRBV7-2,TRBJ2-3
CASSVGPQGNTIYF,TRBV9,TRBJ1-3
CASSVGGTLNEQFF,TRBV9,TRBJ2-1
CASSRILSRPSGANVLTF,TRBV19,TRBJ2-6